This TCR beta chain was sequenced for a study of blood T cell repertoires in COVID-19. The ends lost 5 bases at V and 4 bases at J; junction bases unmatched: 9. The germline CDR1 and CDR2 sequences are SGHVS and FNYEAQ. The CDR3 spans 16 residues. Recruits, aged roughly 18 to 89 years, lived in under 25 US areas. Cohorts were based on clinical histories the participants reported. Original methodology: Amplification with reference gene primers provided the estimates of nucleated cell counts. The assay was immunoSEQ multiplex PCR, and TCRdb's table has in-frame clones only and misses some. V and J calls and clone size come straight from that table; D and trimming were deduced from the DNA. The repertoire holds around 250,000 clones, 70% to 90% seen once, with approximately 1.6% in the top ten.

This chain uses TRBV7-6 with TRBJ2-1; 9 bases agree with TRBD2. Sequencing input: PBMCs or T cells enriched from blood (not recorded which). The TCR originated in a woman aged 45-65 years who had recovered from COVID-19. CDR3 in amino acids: CASSVEGLAQYNEQFF. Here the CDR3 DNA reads TGTGCCAGCAGCGTAGAGGGACTAGCCCAGTACAATGAGCAGTTCTTC.